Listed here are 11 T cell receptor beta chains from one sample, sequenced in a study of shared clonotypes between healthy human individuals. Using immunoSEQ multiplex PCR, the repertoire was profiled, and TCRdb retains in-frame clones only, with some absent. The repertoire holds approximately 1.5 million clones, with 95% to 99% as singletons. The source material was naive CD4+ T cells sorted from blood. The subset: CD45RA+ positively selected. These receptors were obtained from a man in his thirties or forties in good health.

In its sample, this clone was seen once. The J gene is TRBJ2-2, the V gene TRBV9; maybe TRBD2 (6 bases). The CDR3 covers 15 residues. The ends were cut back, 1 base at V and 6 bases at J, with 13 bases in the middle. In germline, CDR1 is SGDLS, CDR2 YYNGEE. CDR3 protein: CASSVRELAAGELFF. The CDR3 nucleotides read TGTGCCAGCAGCGTAAGGGAACTAGCAGCCGGGGAGCTGTTTTTT.

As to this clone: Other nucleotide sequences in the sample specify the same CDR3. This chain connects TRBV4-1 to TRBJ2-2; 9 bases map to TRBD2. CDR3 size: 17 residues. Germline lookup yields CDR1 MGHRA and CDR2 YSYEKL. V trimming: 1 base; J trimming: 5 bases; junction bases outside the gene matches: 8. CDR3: CASSQAVAGVVTGELFF. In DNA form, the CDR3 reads TGCGCCAGCAGCCAAGCAGTAGCGGGAGTGGTGACCGGGGAGCTGTTTTTT.

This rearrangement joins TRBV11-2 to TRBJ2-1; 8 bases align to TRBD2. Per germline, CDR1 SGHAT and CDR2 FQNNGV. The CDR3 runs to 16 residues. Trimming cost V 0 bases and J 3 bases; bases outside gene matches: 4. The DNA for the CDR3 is TGTGCCAGCAGCTTAGATGTGACTAGCGTCTACAATGAGCAGTTCTTC. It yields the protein CASSLDVTSVYNEQFF.

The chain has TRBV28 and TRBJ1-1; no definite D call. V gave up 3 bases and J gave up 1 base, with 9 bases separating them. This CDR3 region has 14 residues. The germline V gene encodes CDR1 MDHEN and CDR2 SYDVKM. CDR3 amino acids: CASSLTIENTEAFF. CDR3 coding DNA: TGTGCCAGCAGTTTGACAATAGAGAACACTGAAGCTTTCTTT.

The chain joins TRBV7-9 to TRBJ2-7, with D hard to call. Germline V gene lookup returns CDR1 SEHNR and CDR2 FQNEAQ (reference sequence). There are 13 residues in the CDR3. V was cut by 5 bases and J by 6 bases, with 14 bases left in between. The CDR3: CASSVLYKSEQYF. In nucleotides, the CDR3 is TGTGCCAGCAGCGTCCTCTACAAGAGCGAGCAGTACTTC.

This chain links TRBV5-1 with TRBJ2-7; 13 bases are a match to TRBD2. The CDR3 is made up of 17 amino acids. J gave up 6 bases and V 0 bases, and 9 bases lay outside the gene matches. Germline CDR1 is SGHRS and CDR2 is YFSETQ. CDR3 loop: CASSLAGLAGARREQYF. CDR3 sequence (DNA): TGCGCCAGCAGCTTGGCAGGACTAGCGGGAGCACGGCGCGAGCAGTACTTC. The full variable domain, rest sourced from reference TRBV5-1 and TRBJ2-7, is KAGVTQTPRYLIKTRGQQVTLSCSPISGHRSVSWYQQTPGQGLQFLFEYFSETQRNKGNFPGRFSGRQFSNSRSEMNVSTLELGDSALYLCASSLAGLAGARREQYFGPGTRLTVT.

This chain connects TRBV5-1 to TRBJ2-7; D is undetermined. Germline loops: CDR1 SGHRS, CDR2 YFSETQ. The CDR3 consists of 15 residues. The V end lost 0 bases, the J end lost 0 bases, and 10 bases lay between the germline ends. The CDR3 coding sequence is TGCGCCAGCAGCTTGGCCCCGGGCCTCTCCTACGAGCAGTACTTC. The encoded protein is CASSLAPGLSYEQYF.

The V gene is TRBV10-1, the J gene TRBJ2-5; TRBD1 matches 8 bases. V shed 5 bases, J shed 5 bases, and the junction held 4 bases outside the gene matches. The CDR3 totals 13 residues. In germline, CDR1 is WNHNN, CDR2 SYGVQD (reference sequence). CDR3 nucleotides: TGCGCCAGCAGTACGGACAGGGCGGAGACCCAGTACTTC. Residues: CASSTDRAETQYF.

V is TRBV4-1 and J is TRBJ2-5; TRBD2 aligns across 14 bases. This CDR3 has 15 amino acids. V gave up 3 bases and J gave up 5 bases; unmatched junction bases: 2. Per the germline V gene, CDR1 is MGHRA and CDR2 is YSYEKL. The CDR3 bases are TGCGCCAGCAGCCAGACTAGCGGGAGGGCGGAGACCCAGTACTTC. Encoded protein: CASSQTSGRAETQYF.

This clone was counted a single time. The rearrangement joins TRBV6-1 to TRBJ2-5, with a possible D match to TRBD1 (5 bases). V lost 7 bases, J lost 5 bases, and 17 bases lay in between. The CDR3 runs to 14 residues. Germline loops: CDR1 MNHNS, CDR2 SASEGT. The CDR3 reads CASTYIGAGETQYF. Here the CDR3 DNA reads TGTGCCAGCACATATATAGGGGCAGGGGAGACCCAGTACTTC.

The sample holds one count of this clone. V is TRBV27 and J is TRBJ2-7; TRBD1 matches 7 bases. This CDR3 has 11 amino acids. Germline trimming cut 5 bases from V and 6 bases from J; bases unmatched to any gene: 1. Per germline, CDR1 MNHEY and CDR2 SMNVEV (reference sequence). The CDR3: CASSRQGEQYF. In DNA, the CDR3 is TGTGCCAGCAGTCGACAGGGCGAGCAGTACTTC.